This entry lists 16 T cell receptor beta chains sequenced from one sample in a study of T-cell memory formation after mild COVID-19. TCRdb reprocessed the 5' RACE reads with MiXCR, giving one entry per CDR3 protein. The profile shows around 410,000 distinct CDR3 sequences, 20% to 30% of them singletons. The sample consisted of PBMCs or a T cell subset sorted from them (not recorded which). These receptors all come from an adult woman who had mild COVID-19 (a few samples of this study predate the infection). Cell type and time point are not known.

V gene TRBV20-1 combines with J gene TRBJ2-6, with a tentative D call TRBD1 (6 bases). V was pared by 1 base and J by 1 base, with 20 bases between. Germline CDR1 and CDR2: DFQATT and SNEGSKA (reference sequence). This CDR3 has 19 residues. The CDR3 DNA sequence: TGCAGTGCTAGAGCCATTTCCGGGGCAGGGGTTTCTGGGGCCAACGTCCTGACTTTC. Its translation: CSARAISGAGVSGANVLTF.

The J gene is TRBJ1-1, the V gene TRBV20-1, with unresolved D. The CDR3 runs 11 residues. The V and J ends lost 1 base and 6 bases respectively, with 6 bases between them. Germline CDR1 reads DFQATT; CDR2 reads SNEGSKA (reference sequence). DNA for the CDR3: TGCAGTGCTAGAGGGGATGCTGAAGCTTTCTTT. Translating gives CSARGDAEAFF.

This clonotype was observed a few times. The chain is built from TRBV7-9 and TRBJ2-5, with 7 positions matching TRBD2. With V trimmed by 3 bases and J by 5 bases, 9 bases remained unmatched. The CDR3 totals 15 residues. Germline V gene lookup returns CDR1 SEHNR and CDR2 FQNEAQ (reference sequence). The CDR3 region is CASSLVRLAGETQYF. The CDR3 DNA reads as TGTGCCAGCAGCTTGGTCCGACTAGCCGGTGAGACCCAGTACTTC.

The rearrangement links TRBV29-1 to TRBJ1-2, with 7 nucleotides matching TRBD1. The germline V gene encodes CDR1 SQVTM and CDR2 ANQGSEA. This CDR3 spans 14 amino acids. V was pared by 5 bases and J by 8 bases, with 14 bases of the junction left unmatched. The CDR3 reads CSVLTGLLGEGYTF. Here the CDR3 DNA reads TGCAGCGTTCTGACAGGGCTACTCGGGGAAGGCTACACCTTC.

This clonotype was detected only a few times. This chain joins TRBV18 and TRBJ2-7, with 9 bases identical to TRBD1. The germline CDR1 and CDR2 sequences are KGHSH and LQKENI. J gave up 3 bases and V 4 bases, and 4 bases lay outside the gene matches. This CDR3 contains 14 residues. CDR3 amino acids: CASSQTTGGYEQYF. The CDR3 DNA reads TGTGCCAGCTCACAGACGACAGGGGGCTACGAGCAGTACTTC.

In this sample, this clonotype turned up once. The rearrangement links TRBV11-2 to TRBJ2-7; D ambiguous. The CDR3 consists of 15 residues. Trimming left V 0 bases short and J 3 bases short, with 12 bases between. Germline V lookup: CDR1 SGHAT, CDR2 FQNNGV. CDR3 sequence reads: CASSLDPNGGYEQYF. In DNA, the CDR3 is TGTGCCAGCAGCTTAGACCCGAATGGCGGCTACGAGCAGTACTTC.

The table lists this clonotype with a few counts. The chain couples TRBV7-2 to TRBJ2-7, with D tentatively TRBD2 (5 bases). Germline CDR1 reads SGHTA; CDR2 reads FQGNSA. The CDR3 consists of 14 residues. V was clipped by 2 bases and J by 7 bases, with 15 bases between them. CDR3 DNA: TGTGCCAGCAGCTTAACCGGCCTCCGGGGTGAGCAGTACTTC. The encoded protein is CASSLTGLRGEQYF.

Only a few counts were recorded for this clonotype. The rearrangement links TRBV5-1 to TRBJ2-3, with D maybe TRBD2 (5 bases). The V end was cut by 4 bases, the J end by 2 bases, with 11 bases between. CDR3 length: 14 residues. Germline CDR1 is SGHRS and CDR2 is YFSETQ. CDR3 region: CASSLEANTDTQYF. In DNA form, the CDR3 reads TGCGCCAGCAGCCTGGAGGCTAACACAGATACGCAGTATTTT.

V is TRBV5-1 and J is TRBJ2-1; D possibly corresponds to TRBD2 (5 bases). The germline gives CDR1 SGHRS, CDR2 YFSETQ. The CDR3 spans 14 residues. Between the trimmed V and J ends, which lost 4 bases and 8 bases, there was a span of 16 bases. In DNA, the CDR3 is TGCGCCAGCAGCCCCCCGGCTAGCTCACATGAGCAGTTCTTC. Residues: CASSPPASSHEQFF. Full variable domain (rest looked up from reference TRBV5-1 and TRBJ2-1): KAGVTQTPRYLIKTRGQQVTLSCSPISGHRSVSWYQQTPGQGLQFLFEYFSETQRNKGNFPGRFSGRQFSNSRSEMNVSTLELGDSALYLCASSPPASSHEQFFGPGTRLTVL.

Details on this clonotype: One junction end does not reproduce the germline sequence, and a read error may be involved. The V gene is TRBV6-6, the J gene TRBJ2-7; possible D gene TRBD2, 6 bases. Germline CDR1 is MNHNY and CDR2 is SVGAGI (reference sequence). This CDR3 spans 14 amino acids. The CDR3 region is CASSYLDYSFEQYF. The CDR3 nucleotides read TGTGCCAGCAGTTACTTGGACTATTCCTTCGAGCAGTACTTC.

The rearrangement links TRBV18 to TRBJ1-1, with D possibly TRBD1 on 5 matching bases. CDR1 and CDR2 (germline): KGHSH, LQKENI. The V end lost 0 bases, the J end lost 2 bases, and 16 bases lay between the germline ends. The CDR3 loop spans 17 amino acids. The DNA for the CDR3 is TGTGCCAGCTCACCACCCCCCTGGGGGTACGGTAACACTGAAGCTTTCTTT. The encoded protein is CASSPPPWGYGNTEAFF.

V is TRBV6-6 and J is TRBJ2-3; 10 bases are shared with TRBD1. The CDR3 runs to 15 residues. J was trimmed by 4 bases and V by 6 bases; bases with no gene match: 7. Germline CDR1 and CDR2: MNHNY and SVGAGI (reference sequence). The CDR3 loop is CASRKGQGDSDTQYF. CDR3 DNA: TGTGCCAGCAGAAAAGGACAGGGGGATTCAGATACGCAGTATTTT.

This clonotype appeared a single time. The chain carries TRBV30 and TRBJ2-7; no clear D. Germline V gene sequence: CDR1 GTSNPN, CDR2 SVGIG (reference sequence). Between the trimmed V and J ends, which lost 1 base and 0 bases, there was a span of 16 bases. The CDR3 is 16 amino acids. Written as DNA, the CDR3 is TGTGCCTGGAGTGCTCCCGGTAGAGTCAGCTCCTACGAGCAGTACTTC. Translation: CAWSAPGRVSSYEQYF.

In its sample, this clonotype was seen a few times. This sequence joins TRBV5-1 and TRBJ2-5; D gene ambiguous. Germline CDR1 reads SGHRS; CDR2 reads YFSETQ. This CDR3 has 11 residues. Trimming removed 1 base at V and 7 bases at J, with 5 bases between. In nucleotides, the CDR3 is TGCGCCAGCAGCTTGATCGGGACCCAGTACTTC. Translated, it gives CASSLIGTQYF.

V is TRBV6-1 and J is TRBJ2-3; 9 nucleotides match TRBD1. V shed 8 bases, J shed 3 bases, and the junction held 12 bases outside the gene matches. CDR3 length equals 16 residues. CDR1 is MNHNS, CDR2 SASEGT, per germline. For the CDR3, the DNA is TGTGCCAGCCGTCCCGGGACAGGGTATGGGACAGATACGCAGTATTTT. This encodes CASRPGTGYGTDTQYF.

This clonotype came up a few times. The genes are TRBV3-1 and TRBJ2-5; TRBD2 matches at 8 bases. The CDR3 is made up of 17 amino acids. Germline V gene data show CDR1 as LGHDT and CDR2 as YNNKEL (reference sequence). With V trimmed by 0 bases and J by 4 bases, 10 bases remained unmatched. The CDR3 sequence: CASSQDGASGGRETQYF. The CDR3 coding sequence is TGTGCCAGCAGCCAAGATGGGGCCAGCGGGGGACGAGAGACCCAGTACTTC.